The 19 T cell receptor beta chains below all came from one sample that was sequenced in a study of radiotherapy plus CTLA-4 blockade in lung cancer. Profiled with immunoSEQ multiplex PCR; TCRdb holds only in-frame clones, not every one. This repertoire shows roughly 53,000 clones, almost 85% found once; its top ten account for 4.8%. This sample comprised peripheral blood, obtained from a patient treated with radiotherapy plus ipilimumab. Every receptor here comes from a human donor with non-small cell lung cancer whose response to radiotherapy plus ipilimumab could not be evaluated.

Here the CDR3 DNA reads TGTGCCAGCAGCTCCGGACCGAGTTCCGGGAGTACGCAGTATTTT. Translation: CASSSGPSSGSTQYF. The rearrangement joins TRBV7-2 to TRBJ2-3; maybe TRBD2 (6 bases). Germline CDR1 is SGHTA and CDR2 is FQGNSA. Trimming pared 4 bases from V and 8 bases from J, leaving 19 bases between. This CDR3 has 15 amino acids.

V and J are TRBV28 and TRBJ2-7, with D maybe TRBD2 (5 bases). Germline V gene lookup returns CDR1 MDHEN and CDR2 SYDVKM. V lost 5 bases, J lost 2 bases, and 13 bases lay in between. The CDR3 consists of 14 residues. The chain's CDR3 is CASSQRLPPYEQYF. DNA of the CDR3: TGTGCCAGCAGTCAGAGACTACCACCCTACGAGCAGTACTTC.

The chain is built from TRBV19 and TRBJ2-1; the match to TRBD2 covers 10 bases. Per the germline V gene, CDR1 is LNHDA and CDR2 is SQIVND (reference sequence). The length of the CDR3 is 14 residues. The V segment lost 6 bases and the J segment 3 bases; nucleotides outside the gene matches: 2. The CDR3 DNA sequence: TGTGCCAGTAGACCTAGCGGGGGCTACAATGAGCAGTTCTTC. This gives the protein CASRPSGGYNEQFF.

In this sample, this clone turned up once. The CDR3 carries no conserved terminal phenylalanine or tryptophan, so it likely arises from a read error. CDR3 sequence: CASSLGTGGGIYGYTL. CDR3 DNA sequence: TGTGCCAGCAGTTTAGGGACAGGGGGCGGCATCTATGGCTACACCCTC. The chain couples TRBV28 to TRBJ1-2; 12 bases agree with TRBD1. The CDR3 length is 16 residues. Per germline, CDR1 MDHEN and CDR2 SYDVKM. The V gene end was trimmed by 2 bases and the J gene end by 4 bases; junction bases not matched to a gene: 5.

The chain carries TRBV10-3 and TRBJ2-1; possibly TRBD1 for D (5 bases). Germline V gene sequence: CDR1 ENHRY, CDR2 SYGVKD. The V and J ends lost 7 bases and 5 bases respectively, with 15 bases between them. The length of the CDR3 is 14 residues. The CDR3 region is CAIKGDWSNNEQFF. The CDR3 DNA is TGTGCCATCAAAGGGGATTGGAGCAACAATGAGCAGTTCTTC.

The V call is TRBV18, the J call TRBJ2-1; D might be TRBD2 (5 bases). With 2 bases removed from V and 5 bases from J, the gap between germline ends came to 13 bases. The CDR3 is 15 amino acids. Germline V CDR1 and CDR2: KGHSH, LQKENI. CDR3: CASSPRRSSDNEQFF. The CDR3 nucleotides are TGTGCCAGCTCACCAAGGAGGAGTAGCGACAATGAGCAGTTCTTC.

The chain recombines TRBV6-6 with TRBJ1-2; TRBD1 is a possible D gene (5 bases). This CDR3 is 13 amino acids long. Deletions cut 9 bases from V and 6 bases from J, with 17 bases between. The V gene's germline CDR1 is MNHNY and CDR2 SVGAGI (reference sequence). The CDR3 bases are TGTGCCAGTGGGGATCGGGGGGGGGATGGCTACACCTTC. This sequence encodes CASGDRGGDGYTF.

V is TRBV28 and J is TRBJ1-2; D possibly corresponds to TRBD1 (6 bases). Trimming shortened V by 7 bases and J by 4 bases, and 19 bases separated the two germline ends. The germline V gene encodes CDR1 MDHEN and CDR2 SYDVKM. CDR3 length: 15 residues. CDR3 DNA sequence: TGTGCCAGCATCTCTTCCAGGGGTAACATCTATGGCTACACCTTC. Protein sequence: CASISSRGNIYGYTF.

The chain employs TRBV27 and TRBJ2-7, with 7 positions matching TRBD2. The germline V gene encodes CDR1 MNHEY and CDR2 SMNVEV (reference sequence). The CDR3 runs to 14 residues. Trimming removed 4 bases from V and 3 bases from J; junction bases left unmatched: 6. The CDR3 loop reads CASSWGGAGYEQYF. Here the CDR3 DNA reads TGTGCCAGCAGTTGGGGAGGGGCGGGCTACGAGCAGTACTTC.

V and J are TRBV5-1 and TRBJ2-1; D unresolved. Germline V CDR1 and CDR2: SGHRS, YFSETQ. The CDR3 spans 15 residues. V gave up 3 bases and J gave up 3 bases, with 13 bases separating them. CDR3 region: CASSSLEVGYNEQFF. CDR3 nucleotide sequence: TGCGCCAGCAGCTCCCTCGAAGTCGGCTACAATGAGCAGTTCTTC.

The chain recombines TRBV29-1 with TRBJ1-2, with D possibly being TRBD1 (5 bases). Per germline, CDR1 SQVTM and CDR2 ANQGSEA. The CDR3 length is 13 residues. The germline V and J ends were trimmed by 0 bases and 8 bases, with 13 bases remaining between them. The CDR3 nucleotides read TGCAGCGTTGAAGAAGGCAGGGCGAGAGGCTACACCTTC. Translating it yields CSVEEGRARGYTF.

This clone was counted a single time. J is TRBJ2-1 and V is TRBV11-1; TRBD2 aligns across 11 bases. CDR3 length equals 13 residues. V lost 9 bases and J lost 5; bases outside the gene matches: 3. CDR1 and CDR2 from the germline V gene are SGHAT and FQDESV (reference sequence). The CDR3 bases are TGTGCCAGTAGCGGGAGGGGGAACAATGAGCAGTTCTTC. It encodes CASSGRGNNEQFF.

J is TRBJ2-1 and V is TRBV11-3; D is uncertain. The CDR3 spans 18 residues. Germline CDR1 and CDR2: SGHNT and YENEEA. V was cut by 5 bases and J by 0 bases, with 20 bases left in between. The chain's CDR3 is CASSLANFCESSYNEQFF. Written as DNA, the CDR3 is TGTGCCAGCAGCCTTGCGAATTTCTGTGAGAGCTCCTACAATGAGCAGTTCTTC.

V gene TRBV4-3 combines with J gene TRBJ2-7, with D perhaps matching TRBD2 (6 bases). The V end lost 0 bases, the J end lost 2 bases, and 14 bases lay between the germline ends. There are 16 residues in the CDR3. Per germline, CDR1 LGHNA and CDR2 YSLEER. The CDR3 reads CASSQEILAGPYEQYF. The CDR3 DNA is TGCGCCAGCAGCCAAGAGATTTTGGCGGGACCCTACGAGCAGTACTTC.

This rearrangement joins TRBV18 to TRBJ1-5; 7 bases match TRBD1. The CDR3 spans 14 residues. Germline values: CDR1 KGHSH, CDR2 LQKENI. The V and J ends lost 3 bases and 4 bases, in that order; junction bases with no gene match: 3. The chain's CDR3 is CASSPDRVNQPQHF. For the CDR3, the DNA is TGTGCCAGCTCACCCGACAGGGTTAATCAGCCCCAGCATTTT.

The chain carries TRBV9 and TRBJ2-7; 9 nucleotides align to TRBD1. The germline V gene encodes CDR1 SGDLS and CDR2 YYNGEE. The CDR3 runs to 14 residues. The ends lost 0 bases at V and 2 bases at J; junction bases unmatched: 0. CDR3 sequence: CASSVGTGAYEQYF. The CDR3 DNA sequence: TGTGCCAGCAGCGTAGGGACAGGGGCCTACGAGCAGTACTTC.

J is TRBJ2-1 and V is TRBV27, with 7 bases identical to TRBD1. The CDR3 contains 16 residues. V lost 5 bases, J lost 1 base, and 8 bases stayed unmatched. CDR1 is MNHEY and CDR2 is SMNVEV in the germline V gene (reference sequence). CDR3 coding DNA: TGTGCCAGCAGTCATTATAGCAGGGGGTCCTACAATGAGCAGTTCTTC. It specifies CASSHYSRGSYNEQFF.

The rearrangement uses TRBV7-3 and TRBJ1-2; D possibly corresponds to TRBD1 (6 bases). Germline values: CDR1 SGHTA, CDR2 FQGTGA. Deletions cut 4 bases from V and 5 bases from J, with 11 bases between. The CDR3 is 13 amino acids. Here the CDR3 DNA reads TGTGCCAGCAGCTCCGGGCAGGGGTATGGCTACACCTTC. It specifies CASSSGQGYGYTF.

DNA for the CDR3: TGTGCCAGCAGCCCCAGAAACCCTAGCTCCTACAATGAGCAGTTCTTC. Encoded protein: CASSPRNPSSYNEQFF. This rearrangement joins TRBV5-6 to TRBJ2-1; D is uncertain. Trimming left V 4 bases short and J 0 bases short, with 14 bases between. Germline V gene sequence: CDR1 SGHDT, CDR2 YYEEEE. This CDR3 is 16 amino acids long. Full variable domain (missing parts from reference TRBV5-6 and TRBJ2-1): DAGVTQSPTHLIKTRGQQVTLRCSPKSGHDTVSWYQQALGQGPQFIFQYYEEEERQRGNFPDRFSGHQFPNYSSELNVNALLLGDSALYLCASSPRNPSSYNEQFFGPGTRLTVL.